The 28 T cell receptor beta chains presented below share a single source sample, sequenced in a study of response to subunit inactivated influenza vaccine. One entry per CDR3 protein results from TCRdb running MiXCR on the RT-PCR reads. The table shows about 540,000 distinct CDR3 sequences, with 20% to 25% occurring only once. The data were also submitted as part of a second study, on T cells expressing NK-cell markers. That source adds: Researchers built TCR beta cDNA using 5'RACE template switching with UMIs.

Sequenced material: CD4+ T cells sorted from PBMCs, taken 12 days after vaccination. These receptor sequences come from a man in his fifties or sixties who received an inactivated influenza vaccine.

Only a few counts were recorded for this clonotype. The CDR3 DNA is TGTGCCAGCAGCCAACATCCGGGACAGCAGAACACCGGGGAGCTGTTTTTT. Encoded protein: CASSQHPGQQNTGELFF. V usage is TRBV4-2 and J usage is TRBJ2-2; TRBD1 aligns across 7 bases. The CDR3 covers 17 residues. CDR1 is LGHNA, CDR2 YNFKEQ, per germline. After removal of 2 bases from V and 1 base from J, the junction contained 7 bases not matched to a gene.

The chain recombines TRBV24-1 with TRBJ1-1, with 9 positions matching TRBD1. V lost 7 bases and J lost 1; bases outside the gene matches: 9. The CDR3 totals 16 residues. The germline V gene encodes CDR1 KGHDR and CDR2 SFDVKD. The CDR3 nucleotides read TGTGCCACCAGGGCCGGGACAGGGATAGGGAACACTGAAGCTTTCTTT. Encoded protein: CATRAGTGIGNTEAFF.

The chain carries TRBV6-1 and TRBJ2-7, with D unresolved. Germline V lookup: CDR1 MNHNS, CDR2 SASEGT. The CDR3 is made up of 15 amino acids. Trimming cost V 6 bases and J 3 bases, with 18 bases left between them. The CDR3 coding sequence is TGTGCCAGCAGCCGCGTAGATTATGAGAACTACGAGCAGTACTTC. Encoded protein: CASSRVDYENYEQYF.

J is TRBJ2-3 and V is TRBV30, with D uncertain. The CDR3 covers 12 residues. The germline CDR1 and CDR2 sequences are GTSNPN and SVGIG (reference sequence). The germline V and J ends were trimmed by 3 bases and 2 bases, with 6 bases remaining between them. The CDR3 coding sequence is TGTGCCTGGAGGTCTAACACAGATACGCAGTATTTT. It translates to CAWRSNTDTQYF.

V and J are TRBV10-3 and TRBJ2-1; 12 bases match TRBD2. The J segment lost 6 bases and the V segment lost 6 bases, leaving 0 bases of the junction unmatched. This CDR3 has 13 amino acids. Germline CDR1 is ENHRY and CDR2 is SYGVKD. CDR3 nucleotides: TGTGCCATCAGGACTAGCGGGAGCAATGAGCAGTTCTTC. Its protein is CAIRTSGSNEQFF.

The rearrangement joins TRBV5-1 to TRBJ2-1, with 9 bases lining up with TRBD2. Germline values: CDR1 SGHRS, CDR2 YFSETQ. Unmatched junction bases numbered 7, after V lost 3 bases and J lost 0 bases. The CDR3 is 17 residues long. The chain's CDR3 is CASSWGSSGTSYNEQFF. For the CDR3, the DNA is TGCGCCAGCAGCTGGGGGTCTAGCGGGACCTCCTACAATGAGCAGTTCTTC.

V usage is TRBV20-1 and J usage is TRBJ2-5; 9 nucleotides align to TRBD2. CDR1 and CDR2 from the germline V gene are DFQATT and SNEGSKA (reference sequence). CDR3 length: 16 residues. With V trimmed by 3 bases and J by 5 bases, 13 bases remained unmatched. Written as DNA, the CDR3 is TGCAGTGCTAGTCTCGCGGGAGGGCCGGGTATTGAGACCCAGTACTTC. This sequence encodes CSASLAGGPGIETQYF.

V usage is TRBV7-6 and J usage is TRBJ2-5; 9 nucleotides line up with TRBD1. This CDR3 is built from 16 residues. Germline CDR1 reads SGHVS; CDR2 reads FNYEAQ. V shed 3 bases and J 1 base; nucleotides not matched to a gene: 6. The chain's CDR3 is CASSLGQGYPQETQYF. CDR3 DNA: TGTGCCAGCAGCTTGGGACAGGGTTACCCCCAAGAGACCCAGTACTTC.

This clonotype was counted only a few times. The V gene is TRBV4-3, the J gene TRBJ2-1; D remains unclear. Looked up from germline, CDR1 is LGHNA and CDR2 is YSLEER. The CDR3 length is 15 residues. V was shortened by 0 bases and J by 4 bases, with 10 bases between the two germline ends. CDR3 sequence: CASSQEAGFYNEQFF. The CDR3 DNA reads as TGCGCCAGCAGCCAAGAGGCCGGATTTTACAATGAGCAGTTCTTC.

The chain joins TRBV7-8 to TRBJ2-7; D might be TRBD2 (5 bases). Trimming took off 3 bases at V and 2 bases at J, with 11 bases between the two ends. This CDR3 has 14 amino acids. Germline V gene sequence: CDR1 SGHVS, CDR2 FQNEAQ. CDR3 coding DNA: TGTGCCAGCAGCTTCTTCGGACTGACCTACGAGCAGTACTTC. Its translation is CASSFFGLTYEQYF. Supplemented by reference TRBV7-8 and TRBJ2-7, the full variable domain reads GAGVSQSPRYKVAKRGQDVALRCDPISGHVSLFWYQQALGQGPEFLTYFQNEAQLDKSGLPSDRFFAERPEGSVSTLKIQRTQQEDSAVYLCASSFFGLTYEQYFGPGTRLTVT.

The genes are TRBV10-3 and TRBJ2-3; D call uncertain. CDR3 length equals 11 residues. V lost 9 bases, J lost 2 bases, and 6 bases lay in between. Germline-derived CDR1 and CDR2 are ENHRY and SYGVKD. CDR3 coding DNA: TGTGCCATTAGATCCACAGATACGCAGTATTTT. Encoded protein: CAIRSTDTQYF.

The gene calls are TRBV7-2 and TRBJ1-6; 9 bases are shared with TRBD1. This CDR3 contains 15 residues. The ends lost 4 bases at V and 6 bases at J; junction bases unmatched: 4. Germline V gene lookup returns CDR1 SGHTA and CDR2 FQGNSA. The CDR3, as DNA: TGTGCCAGCAGCTCGGGACAGGGCGGTAATTCACCCCTCCACTTT. Its protein product is CASSSGQGGNSPLHF.

The chain links TRBV15 to TRBJ2-2; D perhaps matches TRBD1 (6 bases). The germline V gene encodes CDR1 LNHNV and CDR2 YYDKDF (reference sequence). The CDR3 runs 16 residues. Trimming removed 4 bases at V and 4 bases at J, with 16 bases between. The CDR3 DNA reads TGTGCCACCAGCATTAGGGACATACGAACCACCGGGGAGCTGTTTTTT. It is translated as CATSIRDIRTTGELFF. The whole variable domain, remainder taken from reference TRBV15 and TRBJ2-2, is DAMVIQNPRYQVTQFGKPVTLSCSQTLNHNVMYWYQQKSSQAPKLLFHYYDKDFNNEADTPDNFQSRRPNTSFCFLDIRSPGLGDTAMYLCATSIRDIRTTGELFFGEGSRLTVL.

This clonotype has a count of ten or more. The V gene is TRBV5-1, the J gene TRBJ2-3, with TRBD1 matching 10 bases. The CDR3 is 15 residues long. V was clipped by 4 bases and J by 3 bases; unmatched bases: 5. Germline V gives CDR1 SGHRS, CDR2 YFSETQ. The CDR3 reads CASSTTGGRTDTQYF. The CDR3 DNA sequence: TGCGCCAGCAGCACGACAGGGGGCCGAACAGATACGCAGTATTTT.

This clonotype turned up a few times. J is TRBJ2-5 and V is TRBV14; 10 bases line up with TRBD1. The V gene end was trimmed by 4 bases and the J gene end by 5 bases; junction bases not matched to a gene: 7. The germline V gene encodes CDR1 SGHDN and CDR2 FVKESK. The CDR3 loop spans 15 amino acids. CDR3 in amino acids: CASSPLPGQGETQYF. In nucleotides, the CDR3 is TGTGCCAGCAGCCCACTCCCGGGACAGGGGGAGACCCAGTACTTC.

The chain employs TRBV20-1 and TRBJ2-2; TRBD2 might be the D (5 bases). The CDR3 extends over 16 amino acids. The V end lost 1 base, the J end lost 3 bases, and 15 bases lay between the germline ends. Per the germline V gene, CDR1 is DFQATT and CDR2 is SNEGSKA (reference sequence). CDR3 sequence reads: CSARALEAGDTGELFF. CDR3 bases: TGCAGTGCTAGAGCCCTGGAGGCAGGTGACACCGGGGAGCTGTTTTTT.

This chain joins TRBV20-1 and TRBJ2-5, with 7 positions matching TRBD1. Germline V gene sequence: CDR1 DFQATT, CDR2 SNEGSKA (reference sequence). V was pared by 6 bases and J by 4 bases, with 8 bases of the junction left unmatched. This CDR3 has 13 residues. CDR3 region: CSATRQGRETQYF. CDR3 sequence (DNA): TGCAGTGCCACCAGACAGGGCAGAGAGACCCAGTACTTC.

The rearrangement uses TRBV6-5 and TRBJ1-6; no clear D. Germline V gene data show CDR1 as MNHEY and CDR2 as SVGAGI. Trimming stripped 0 bases from V and 7 bases from J, with 7 bases between. This CDR3 region has 14 residues. CDR3 nucleotide sequence: TGTGCCAGCAGTTACTCGGACCCAAATTCACCCCTCCACTTT. Protein product: CASSYSDPNSPLHF.

This chain uses TRBV19 with TRBJ1-2; D is ambiguous. Trimming left V 2 bases short and J 4 bases short, with 14 bases between. CDR1 is LNHDA, CDR2 SQIVND, per germline (reference sequence). The CDR3 totals 15 residues. As DNA, the CDR3 is TGTGCCAGTAGTATAACGGCTGAAGGGCCCTATGGCTACACCTTC. Its translation: CASSITAEGPYGYTF.

This clonotype was detected only a few times. The chain joins TRBV21-1 to TRBJ2-7. TRBV21-1 is given as a pseudogene. This CDR3 is 15 amino acids long. The DNA of the CDR3 is TGTGCCAGCAGCAAAGGAAGATTGGGCCTCCACGAGCAGTACTTC. Translation: CASSKGRLGLHEQYF.

This clonotype has more than one count but fewer than ten. V usage is TRBV25-1 and J usage is TRBJ2-3, with D perhaps matching TRBD1 (5 bases). This CDR3 contains 16 residues. Per germline, CDR1 MGHDK and CDR2 SYGVNS. V gave up 2 bases and J gave up 2 bases, with 14 bases separating them. This CDR3 is CASSEGAGPLTDTQYF. CDR3 DNA: TGTGCCAGCAGTGAAGGGGCAGGGCCCCTCACAGATACGCAGTATTTT.

This chain joins TRBV6-2 or TRBV6-3 and TRBJ2-5, with 10 bases identical to TRBD1. With V trimmed by 6 bases and J by 10 bases, 11 bases remained unmatched. The CDR3 is 14 residues long. The germline CDR1 and CDR2 sequences are MNHEY and SVGEGT. This CDR3 reads CASSKDRGVWGQYF. The CDR3 coding sequence is TGTGCCAGCAGCAAGGACAGGGGGGTCTGGGGCCAGTACTTC.

This clonotype occurred a few times. This rearrangement joins TRBV5-6 to TRBJ2-7; 8 bases agree with TRBD1. From germline, CDR1 is SGHDT and CDR2 YYEEEE. This CDR3 spans 15 amino acids. The junction had 8 bases not matched to a gene; V was cut back by 4 bases and J by 2 bases. CDR3 protein: CASSPGTGITYEQYF. The CDR3 DNA sequence: TGTGCCAGCAGCCCGGGGACAGGTATAACCTACGAGCAGTACTTC.

This clonotype was observed a few times. V gene TRBV5-1 combines with J gene TRBJ2-3; D might be TRBD1 (5 bases). Germline V CDR1 and CDR2: SGHRS, YFSETQ. Trimming removed 0 bases from V and 4 bases from J, with 9 bases in between. CDR3 length: 14 amino acids. Here the CDR3 DNA reads TGCGCCAGCAGCTTGGGACAGCTAGCAGATACGCAGTATTTT. Translated: CASSLGQLADTQYF.

V is TRBV7-2 and J is TRBJ2-5; D remains unclear. Germline V gives CDR1 SGHTA, CDR2 FQGNSA. The CDR3 has 11 residues. V was trimmed by 8 bases and J by 5 bases, leaving 9 bases between them. The CDR3 region has the DNA TGTGCCAGCCGCAGGCGGGAGACCCAGTACTTC. The encoded protein is CASRRRETQYF.

V usage is TRBV14 and J usage is TRBJ1-4; maybe TRBD1 (5 bases). Looked up from germline, CDR1 is SGHDN and CDR2 is FVKESK. The CDR3 is 14 residues long. V lost 5 bases and J 4 bases, leaving 11 bases between the germline ends. The CDR3 DNA sequence: TGTGCCAGCAGCAGACGGGACCTTAATGAAAAACTGTTTTTT. Translation: CASSRRDLNEKLFF. Supplemented by reference TRBV14 and TRBJ1-4, the full variable domain reads EAGVTQFPSHSVIEKGQTVTLRCDPISGHDNLYWYRRVMGKEIKFLLHFVKESKQDESGMPNNRFLAERTGGTYSTLKVQPAELEDSGVYFCASSRRDLNEKLFFGSGTQLSVL.

This clonotype has only a few counts. V usage is TRBV3-1 and J usage is TRBJ1-6; D is undetermined. Trimming took off 0 bases at V and 14 bases at J, with 11 bases between the two ends. This CDR3 comprises 13 residues. Germline assignment: CDR1 LGHDT and CDR2 YNNKEL (reference sequence). The CDR3: CASSQDGPGTLHF. Written as DNA, the CDR3 is TGTGCCAGCAGCCAAGACGGCCCTGGGACCCTCCACTTT.

This clonotype was recorded a few times. The chain recombines TRBV24-1 with TRBJ2-2; D may be TRBD1 or TRBD2 (5 bases each). Per germline, CDR1 KGHDR and CDR2 SFDVKD. V dropped 3 bases and J dropped 4 bases, with 8 bases sitting between them. CDR3 length: 14 residues. The CDR3 nucleotides are TGTGCCACCAGTGATCCCGGGACCACCGGGGAGCTGTTTTTT. It codes for CATSDPGTTGELFF.